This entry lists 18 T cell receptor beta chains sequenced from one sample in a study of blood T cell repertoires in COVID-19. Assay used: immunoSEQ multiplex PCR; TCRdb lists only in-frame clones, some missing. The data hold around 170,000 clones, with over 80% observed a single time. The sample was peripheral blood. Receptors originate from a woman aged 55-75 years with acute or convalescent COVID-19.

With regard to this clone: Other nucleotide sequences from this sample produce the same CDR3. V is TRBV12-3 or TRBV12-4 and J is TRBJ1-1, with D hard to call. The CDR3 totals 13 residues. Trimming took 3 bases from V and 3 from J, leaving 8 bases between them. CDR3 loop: CASSLLRDTEAFF. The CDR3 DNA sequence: TGTGCCAGCAGTTTGTTACGGGACACTGAAGCTTTCTTT.

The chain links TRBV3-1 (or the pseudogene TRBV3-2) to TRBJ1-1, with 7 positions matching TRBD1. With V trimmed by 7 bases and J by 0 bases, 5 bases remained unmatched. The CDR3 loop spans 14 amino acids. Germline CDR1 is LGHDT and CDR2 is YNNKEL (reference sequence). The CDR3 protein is CASKAGGVNTEAFF. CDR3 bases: TGTGCCAGCAAGGCAGGGGGAGTGAACACTGAAGCTTTCTTT.

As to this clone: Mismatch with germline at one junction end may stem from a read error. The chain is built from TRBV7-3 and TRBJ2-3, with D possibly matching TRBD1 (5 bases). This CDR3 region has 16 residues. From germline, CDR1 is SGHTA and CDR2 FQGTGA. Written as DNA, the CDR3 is TGTGCCAGCAGCTTAACCAGAACCCAGGGCACGGATACGCAGTATTTT. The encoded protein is CASSLTRTQGTDTQYF.

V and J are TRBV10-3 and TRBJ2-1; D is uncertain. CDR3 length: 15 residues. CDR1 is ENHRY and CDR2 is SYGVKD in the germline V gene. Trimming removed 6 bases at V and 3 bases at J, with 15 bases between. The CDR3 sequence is CAISASAPNYNEQFF. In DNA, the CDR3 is TGTGCCATCAGCGCCTCAGCGCCCAACTACAATGAGCAGTTCTTC.

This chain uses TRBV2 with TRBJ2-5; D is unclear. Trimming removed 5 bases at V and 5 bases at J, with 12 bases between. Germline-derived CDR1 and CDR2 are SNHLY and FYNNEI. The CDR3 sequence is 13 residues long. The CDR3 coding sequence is TGTGCCAGCAGTACGAGTCCCAGGGAGACCCAGTACTTC. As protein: CASSTSPRETQYF.

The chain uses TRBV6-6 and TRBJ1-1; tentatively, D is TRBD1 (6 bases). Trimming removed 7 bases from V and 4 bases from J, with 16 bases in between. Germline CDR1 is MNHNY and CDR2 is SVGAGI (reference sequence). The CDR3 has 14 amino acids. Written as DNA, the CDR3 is TGTGCCAGCATCCCTGTCGGGGGGCGCACTGAAGCTTTCTTT. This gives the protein CASIPVGGRTEAFF.

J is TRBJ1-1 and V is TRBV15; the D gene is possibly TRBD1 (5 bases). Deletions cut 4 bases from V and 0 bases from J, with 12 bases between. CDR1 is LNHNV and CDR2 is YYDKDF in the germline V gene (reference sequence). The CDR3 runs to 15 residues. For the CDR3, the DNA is TGTGCCACCAGCAAACCGGGCAGGGTGAACACTGAAGCTTTCTTT. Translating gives CATSKPGRVNTEAFF.

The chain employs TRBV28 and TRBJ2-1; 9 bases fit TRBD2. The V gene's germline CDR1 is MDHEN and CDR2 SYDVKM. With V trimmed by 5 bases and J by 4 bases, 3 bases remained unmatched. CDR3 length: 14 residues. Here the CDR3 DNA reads TGTGCCAGCAGTCGGACTAGCGCTTACAATGAGCAGTTCTTC. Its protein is CASSRTSAYNEQFF.

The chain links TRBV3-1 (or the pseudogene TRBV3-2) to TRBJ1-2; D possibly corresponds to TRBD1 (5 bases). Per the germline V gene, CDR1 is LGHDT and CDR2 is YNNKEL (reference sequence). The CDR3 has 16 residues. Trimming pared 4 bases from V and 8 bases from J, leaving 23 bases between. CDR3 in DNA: TGTGCCAGCAGCCTACCCAAGGCCGGGGGAAGTGGAGGCTACACCTTC. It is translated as CASSLPKAGGSGGYTF.

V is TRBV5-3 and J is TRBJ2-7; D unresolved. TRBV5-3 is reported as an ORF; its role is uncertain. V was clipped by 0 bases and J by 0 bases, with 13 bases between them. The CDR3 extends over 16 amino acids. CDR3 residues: CARSLGVSRSSYEQYF. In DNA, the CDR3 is TGTGCCAGAAGCTTGGGAGTCTCCCGGAGCTCCTACGAGCAGTACTTC.

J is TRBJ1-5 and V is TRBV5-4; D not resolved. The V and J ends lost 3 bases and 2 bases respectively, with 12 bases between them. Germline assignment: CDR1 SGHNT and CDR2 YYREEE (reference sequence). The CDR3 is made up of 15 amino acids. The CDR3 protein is CASSSAQQGNQPQHF. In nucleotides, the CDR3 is TGTGCCAGCAGCTCAGCCCAGCAGGGCAATCAGCCCCAGCATTTT.

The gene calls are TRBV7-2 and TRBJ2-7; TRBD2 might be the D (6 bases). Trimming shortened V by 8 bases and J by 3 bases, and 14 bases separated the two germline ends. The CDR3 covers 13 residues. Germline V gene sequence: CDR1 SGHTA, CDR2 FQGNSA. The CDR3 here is CASGGYPLYEQYF. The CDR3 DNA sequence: TGTGCCAGCGGAGGGTACCCCCTCTACGAGCAGTACTTC.

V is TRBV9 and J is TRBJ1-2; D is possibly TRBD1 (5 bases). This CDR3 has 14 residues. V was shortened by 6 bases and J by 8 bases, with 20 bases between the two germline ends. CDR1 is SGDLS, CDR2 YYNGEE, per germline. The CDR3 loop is CASTLKGTQDGYTF. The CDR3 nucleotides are TGTGCCAGCACCTTGAAGGGGACTCAGGACGGCTACACCTTC.

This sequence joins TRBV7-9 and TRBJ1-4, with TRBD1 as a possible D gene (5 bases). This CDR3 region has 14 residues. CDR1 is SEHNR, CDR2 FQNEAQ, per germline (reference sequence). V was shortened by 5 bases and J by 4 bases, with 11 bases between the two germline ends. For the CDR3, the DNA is TGTGCCAGCAGCCCCCGGGACTATAATGAAAAACTGTTTTTT. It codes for CASSPRDYNEKLFF.

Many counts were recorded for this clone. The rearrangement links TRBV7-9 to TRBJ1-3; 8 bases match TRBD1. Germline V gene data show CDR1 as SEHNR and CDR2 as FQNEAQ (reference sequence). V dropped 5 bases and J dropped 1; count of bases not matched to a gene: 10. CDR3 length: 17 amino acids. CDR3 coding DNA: TGTGCCAGCAGCCCTACCCCAGGGGGCGAATCTGGAAACACCATATATTTT. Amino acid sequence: CASSPTPGGESGNTIYF.

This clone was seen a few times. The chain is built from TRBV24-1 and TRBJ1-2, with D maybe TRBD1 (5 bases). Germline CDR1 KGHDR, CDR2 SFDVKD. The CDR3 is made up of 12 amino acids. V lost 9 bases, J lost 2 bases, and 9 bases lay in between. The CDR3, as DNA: TGTGCCACCCACGACAGAAACTATGGCTACACCTTC. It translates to CATHDRNYGYTF.

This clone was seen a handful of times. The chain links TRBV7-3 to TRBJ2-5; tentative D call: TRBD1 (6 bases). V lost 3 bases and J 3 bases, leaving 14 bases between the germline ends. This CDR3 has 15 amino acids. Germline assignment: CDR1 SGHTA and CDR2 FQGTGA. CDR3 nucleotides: TGTGCCAGCAGCTTGGCCGCGGCAGGGGAAGAGACCCAGTACTTC. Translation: CASSLAAAGEETQYF.

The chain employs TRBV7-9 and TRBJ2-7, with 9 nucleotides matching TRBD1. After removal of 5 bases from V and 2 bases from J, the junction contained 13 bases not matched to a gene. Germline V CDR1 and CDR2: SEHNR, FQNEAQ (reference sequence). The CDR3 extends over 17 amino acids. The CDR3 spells CASSHSRSGQGTYEQYF. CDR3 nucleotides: TGTGCCAGCAGCCATTCAAGGTCGGGACAGGGAACCTACGAGCAGTACTTC.